The source of this TCR beta chain is a study of PD-1 blockade in classical Hodgkin lymphoma. Assay used: immunoSEQ multiplex PCR; TCRdb lists only in-frame clones, some missing. In the table there are 80,000 to 100,000 clones, about 93% of which are singletons. Points on this clone: This same CDR3 is encoded by further DNA sequences in the sample.

Documented time point: cycle 4 day 1 (C4D1), after six to seven weeks of nivolumab. Relapse after autologous stem cell transplantation occurred in every patient, and brentuximab vedotin exposure varied. The TCR comes from a human donor with classical Hodgkin lymphoma. Sequenced here: peripheral blood mononuclear cells (PBMCs), sampled before the fourth cycle of nivolumab.

Here the CDR3 DNA reads TGTGCCATCAGTGAGTCTCGGGTGGGCTACACCTTC. This gives the protein CAISESRVGYTF. The chain links TRBV10-3 to TRBJ1-2, with no clear D. V shed 0 bases and J shed 8 bases, with 7 bases lying between them. The CDR3 extends over 12 amino acids. Germline V gene sequence: CDR1 ENHRY, CDR2 SYGVKD.